The TCR beta chain described here comes from a study of blood T cells in healthy people across ages. Study-wide results and limits: Strong correlation existed between TCR beta diversity and naive T cell percentage. Aged donors had fewer naive CD4+ cells and lower diversity than long-lived donors.

PCR was performed a second time for about 7 to 11 cycles using a sample-barcoded 5' primer and a J-beta primer mix. Unique molecular identifiers of 12 random nucleotides labeled each cDNA. TCRdb independently ran MiXCR on the 5' RACE reads; one entry per CDR3 protein. Found here are 1.6 million or so distinct CDR3 sequences, about 31% of them singletons; the top ten hold approximately 11%. The individuals who served as donors were healthy Caucasians living in Russia, aged roughly 6 to 95. Note on this clonotype: What it recognizes is unknown.

V shed 8 bases and J shed 1 base, with 11 bases lying between them. Germline lookup yields CDR1 WSHSY and CDR2 SAAADI. CDR3 length: 14 amino acids. V usage is TRBV10-2 and J usage is TRBJ2-2, with D tentatively TRBD2 (5 bases). The TCR originated in a woman aged 25 to 39 in good health. Sample: blood. CDR3 in DNA: TGCGCCAGCTGCCGGGAATTGAACACCGGGGAGCTGTTTTTT. It encodes CASCRELNTGELFF.